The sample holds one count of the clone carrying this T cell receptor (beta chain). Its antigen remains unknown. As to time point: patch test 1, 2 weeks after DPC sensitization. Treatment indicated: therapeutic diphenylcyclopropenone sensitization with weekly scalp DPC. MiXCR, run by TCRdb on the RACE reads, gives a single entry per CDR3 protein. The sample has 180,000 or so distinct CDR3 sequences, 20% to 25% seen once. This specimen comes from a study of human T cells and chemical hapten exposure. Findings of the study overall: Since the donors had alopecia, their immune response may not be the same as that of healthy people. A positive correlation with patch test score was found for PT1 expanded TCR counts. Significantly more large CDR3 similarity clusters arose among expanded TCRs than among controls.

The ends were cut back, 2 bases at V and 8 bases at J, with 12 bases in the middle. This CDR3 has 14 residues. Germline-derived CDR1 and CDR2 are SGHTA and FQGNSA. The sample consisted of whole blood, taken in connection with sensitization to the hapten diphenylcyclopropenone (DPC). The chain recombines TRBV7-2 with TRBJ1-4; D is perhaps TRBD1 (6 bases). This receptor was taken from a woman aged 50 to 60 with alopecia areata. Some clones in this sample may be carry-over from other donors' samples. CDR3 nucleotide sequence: TGTGCCAGCAGCTTATCGGCAGGGGAAGAAAAACTGTTTTTT. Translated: CASSLSAGEEKLFF.